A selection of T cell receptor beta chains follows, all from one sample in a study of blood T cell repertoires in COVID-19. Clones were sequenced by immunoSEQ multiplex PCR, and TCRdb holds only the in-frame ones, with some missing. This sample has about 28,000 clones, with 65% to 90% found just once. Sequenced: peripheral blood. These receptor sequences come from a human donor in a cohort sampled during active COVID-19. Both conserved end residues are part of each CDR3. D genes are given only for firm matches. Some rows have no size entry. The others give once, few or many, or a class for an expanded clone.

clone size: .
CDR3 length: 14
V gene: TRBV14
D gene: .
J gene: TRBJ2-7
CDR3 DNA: TGTGCCAGCAGCCAACTTCCGGGTTTCTACGAGCAGTACTTC
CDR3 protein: CASSQLPGFYEQYF

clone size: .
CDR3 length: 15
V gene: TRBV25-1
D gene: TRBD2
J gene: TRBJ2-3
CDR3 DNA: TGTGCCAGCAAGACTAGCGGGGGTGTTTGGGATACGCAGTATTTT
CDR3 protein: CASKTSGGVWDTQYF

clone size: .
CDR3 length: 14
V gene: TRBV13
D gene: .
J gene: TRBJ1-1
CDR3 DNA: TGTGCCAGCAGCCAAGCCCAGGGTTACACTGAAGCTTTCTTT
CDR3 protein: CASSQAQGYTEAFF

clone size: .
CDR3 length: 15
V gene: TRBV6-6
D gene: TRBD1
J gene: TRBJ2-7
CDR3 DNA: TGTGCCAGCAGTTATCCACCGGGACAGGGGTACGAGCAGTACTTC
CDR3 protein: CASSYPPGQGYEQYF

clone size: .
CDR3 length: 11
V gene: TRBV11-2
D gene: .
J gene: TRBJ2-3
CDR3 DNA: TGTGCCAGCACCACTGGAGATACGCAGTATTTT
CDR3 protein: CASTTGDTQYF

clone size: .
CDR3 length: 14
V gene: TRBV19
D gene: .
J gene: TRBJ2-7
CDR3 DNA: TGTGCCAGTAGTTCACCGACACAGCCCTACGAGCAGTACTTC
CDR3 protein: CASSSPTQPYEQYF

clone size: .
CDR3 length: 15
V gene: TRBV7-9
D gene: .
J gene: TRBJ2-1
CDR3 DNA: TGTGCCAGCAGCCCCTTCCCTGGGGGGGCGGGTGAGCAGTTCTTC
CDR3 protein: CASSPFPGGAGEQFF

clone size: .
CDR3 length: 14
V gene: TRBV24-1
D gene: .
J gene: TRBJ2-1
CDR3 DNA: TGTGCCACCAGTGACCGGACAGCTTACAATGAGCAGTTCTTC
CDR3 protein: CATSDRTAYNEQFF

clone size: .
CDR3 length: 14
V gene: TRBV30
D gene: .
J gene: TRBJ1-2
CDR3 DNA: TGTGCCTGGAGTGAGGGACTGGAAAACTATGGCTACACCTTC
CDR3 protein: CAWSEGLENYGYTF

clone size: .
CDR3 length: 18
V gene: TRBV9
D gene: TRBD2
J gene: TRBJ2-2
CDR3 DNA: TGTGCCAGCAGCGTAAGTTCTACGGGGGGGCTCGGCACCGGGGAGCTGTTTTTT
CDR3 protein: CASSVSSTGGLGTGELFF

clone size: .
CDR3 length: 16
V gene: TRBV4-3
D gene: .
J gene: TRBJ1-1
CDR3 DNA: TGCGCCAGCAGCCAAGATCGAGGGCAGGAAGACACTGAAGCTTTCTTT
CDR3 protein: CASSQDRGQEDTEAFF

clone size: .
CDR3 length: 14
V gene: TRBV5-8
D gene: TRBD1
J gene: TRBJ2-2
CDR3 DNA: TGTGCCAGCAGCAGGACAGGGCTGCAGGGGGAGCTGTTTTTT
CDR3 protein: CASSRTGLQGELFF

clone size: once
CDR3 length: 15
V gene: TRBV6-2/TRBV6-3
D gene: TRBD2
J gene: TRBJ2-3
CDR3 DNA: TGTGCCAGCAGTTACGTGCAGCGGGGAACAGATACGCAGTATTTT
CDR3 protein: CASSYVQRGTDTQYF

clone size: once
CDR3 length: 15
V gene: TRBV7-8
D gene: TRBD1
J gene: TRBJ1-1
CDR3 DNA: TGTGCCAGCAGCTCCCGGACAGGAAAGGTCACTGAAGCTTTCTTT
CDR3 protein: CASSSRTGKVTEAFF

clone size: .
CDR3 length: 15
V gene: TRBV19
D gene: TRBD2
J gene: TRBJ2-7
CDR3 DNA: TGTGCCAGTAGTACACTAGCGGGGGGCTCCTACGAGCAGTACTTC
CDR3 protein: CASSTLAGGSYEQYF

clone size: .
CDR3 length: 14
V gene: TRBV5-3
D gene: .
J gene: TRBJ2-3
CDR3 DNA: TGTGCCAGAAGCCCCCGCGGGGGCCGGGATACGCAGTATTTT
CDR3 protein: CARSPRGGRDTQYF

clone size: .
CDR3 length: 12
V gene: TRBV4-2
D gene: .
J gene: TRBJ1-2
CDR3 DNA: TGTGCCAGCAGCCAAGACTTCGGTGGCTACACCTTC
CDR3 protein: CASSQDFGGYTF

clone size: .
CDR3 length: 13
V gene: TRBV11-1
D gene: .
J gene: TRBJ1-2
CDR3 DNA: TGTGCCAGCAGCCCTGCGCGGGACCGTGGCTACACCTTC
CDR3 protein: CASSPARDRGYTF

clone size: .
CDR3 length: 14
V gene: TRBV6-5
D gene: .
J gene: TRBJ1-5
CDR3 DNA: TGTGCCAGCAGTTACCGGGGTAGCAATCAGCCCCAGCATTTT
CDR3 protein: CASSYRGSNQPQHF

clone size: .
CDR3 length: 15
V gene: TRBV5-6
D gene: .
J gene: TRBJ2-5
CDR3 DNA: TGTGCCAGCAGCAAAGGACGGACAGTATGGGAGACCCAGTACTTC
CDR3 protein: CASSKGRTVWETQYF

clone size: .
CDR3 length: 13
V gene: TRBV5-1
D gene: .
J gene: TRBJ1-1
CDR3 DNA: TGCGCCAGCAGCTTGAGGGAGGGCACTGAAGCTTTCTTT
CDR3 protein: CASSLREGTEAFF

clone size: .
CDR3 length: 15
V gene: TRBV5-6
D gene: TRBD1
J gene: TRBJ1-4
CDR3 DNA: TGTGCCAGCAGCTTGTGGGACAGGAACAATGAAAAACTGTTTTTT
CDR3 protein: CASSLWDRNNEKLFF

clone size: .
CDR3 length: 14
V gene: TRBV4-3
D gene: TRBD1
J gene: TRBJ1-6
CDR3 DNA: TGCGCCAGCAGCCGGGACAGGGCAAATTCACCCCTCCACTTT
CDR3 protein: CASSRDRANSPLHF

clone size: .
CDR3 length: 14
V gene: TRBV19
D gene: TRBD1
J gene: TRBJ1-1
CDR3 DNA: TGTGCCAGTACCTGGACAGGGGGCCGTGGTGAAGCTTTCTTT
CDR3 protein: CASTWTGGRGEAFF

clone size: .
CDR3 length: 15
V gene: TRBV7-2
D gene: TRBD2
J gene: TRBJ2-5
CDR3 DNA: TGTGCCAGCAGGGGACTAGCGGGGGGGCGAGAGACCCAGTACTTC
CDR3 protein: CASRGLAGGRETQYF

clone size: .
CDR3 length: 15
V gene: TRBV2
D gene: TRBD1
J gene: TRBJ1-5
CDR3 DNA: TGTGCCAGCAGGGTACAGGGGGTTAGCAATCAGCCCCAGCATTTT
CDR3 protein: CASRVQGVSNQPQHF

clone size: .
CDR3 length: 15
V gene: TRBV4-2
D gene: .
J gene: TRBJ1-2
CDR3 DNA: TGTGCCAGCGGAACTACAGTACTAGCTAACTATGGCTACACCTTC
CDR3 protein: CASGTTVLANYGYTF

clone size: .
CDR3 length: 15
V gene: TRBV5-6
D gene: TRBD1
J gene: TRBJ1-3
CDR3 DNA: TGTGCCAGCAGCCGGACAGGGGGCTCCGGAAACACCATATATTTT
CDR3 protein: CASSRTGGSGNTIYF

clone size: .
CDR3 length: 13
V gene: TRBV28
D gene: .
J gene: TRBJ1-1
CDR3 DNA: TGTGCCAGCCTCGACCCGGCGGTGGCTGAAGCTTTCTTT
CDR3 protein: CASLDPAVAEAFF

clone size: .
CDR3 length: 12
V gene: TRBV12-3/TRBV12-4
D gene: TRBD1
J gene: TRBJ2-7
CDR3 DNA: TGTGCCAGCCGGCAGGGGGCTTACGAGCAGTACTTC
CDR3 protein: CASRQGAYEQYF

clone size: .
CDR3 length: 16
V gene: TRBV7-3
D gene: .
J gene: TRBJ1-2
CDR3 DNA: TGTGCCAGCAGCTTAGAGGGAGGCAGTCCTAACTATGGCTACACCTTC
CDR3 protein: CASSLEGGSPNYGYTF

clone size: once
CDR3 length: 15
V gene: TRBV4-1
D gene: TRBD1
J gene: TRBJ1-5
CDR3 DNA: TGCGCCAGCAGCCATCGACAGGGAAATAATCAGCCCCAGCATTTT
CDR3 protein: CASSHRQGNNQPQHF

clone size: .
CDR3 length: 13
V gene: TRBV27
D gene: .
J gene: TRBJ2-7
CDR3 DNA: TGTGCCAGCAGTACAGGTGGCAGGGACGAGCAGTACTTC
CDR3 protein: CASSTGGRDEQYF

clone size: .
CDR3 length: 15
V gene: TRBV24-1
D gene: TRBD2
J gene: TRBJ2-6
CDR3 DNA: TGTGCCACCCGCCCGGGAGGTCCTGGGGCCAACGTCCTGACTTTC
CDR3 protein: CATRPGGPGANVLTF

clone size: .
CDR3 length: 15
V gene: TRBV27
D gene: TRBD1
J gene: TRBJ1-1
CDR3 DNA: TGTGCCAGCAGTTCATACCCGGGACAGTTGTCTGAAGCTTTCTTT
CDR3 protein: CASSSYPGQLSEAFF

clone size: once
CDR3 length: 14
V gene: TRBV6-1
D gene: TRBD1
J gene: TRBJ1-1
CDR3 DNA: TGTGCCAGCAGTGAAACTGACAGGGCCACTGAAGCTTTCTTT
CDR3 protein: CASSETDRATEAFF

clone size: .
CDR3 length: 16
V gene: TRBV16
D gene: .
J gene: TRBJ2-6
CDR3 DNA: TGTGCCAGCAGCTTCCAAAAGGGGGCTGGGGCCAACGTCCTGACTTTC
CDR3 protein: CASSFQKGAGANVLTF

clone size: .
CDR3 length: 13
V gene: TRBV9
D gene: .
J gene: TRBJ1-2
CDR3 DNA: TGTGCCAGCAGCCCCCAGGGTAGCTATGGCTACACCTTC
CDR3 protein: CASSPQGSYGYTF

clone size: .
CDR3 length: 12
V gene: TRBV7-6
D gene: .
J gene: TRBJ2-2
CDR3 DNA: TGTGCCAGCAGTACAGACACCGGGGAGCTGTTTTTT
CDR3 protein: CASSTDTGELFF

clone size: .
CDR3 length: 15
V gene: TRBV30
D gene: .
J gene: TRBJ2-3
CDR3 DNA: TGTGCCTGGAGGCCGGGACACATTAGCACAGATACGCAGTATTTT
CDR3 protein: CAWRPGHISTDTQYF

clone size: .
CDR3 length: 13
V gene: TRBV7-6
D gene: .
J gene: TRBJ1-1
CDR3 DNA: TGTGCCAGCAGCTTGGATCAGGGATCTGAAGCTTTCTTT
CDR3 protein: CASSLDQGSEAFF

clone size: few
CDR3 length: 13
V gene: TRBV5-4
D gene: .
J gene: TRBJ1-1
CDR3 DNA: TGTGCCAGCAGCTCCGGGACGGAGGGGAGAGCTTTCTTT
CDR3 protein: CASSSGTEGRAFF

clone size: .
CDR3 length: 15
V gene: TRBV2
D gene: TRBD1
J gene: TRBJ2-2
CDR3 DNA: TGTGCCAGCAGTATCCGACAGGGGGTCACCGGGGAGCTGTTTTTT
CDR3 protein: CASSIRQGVTGELFF

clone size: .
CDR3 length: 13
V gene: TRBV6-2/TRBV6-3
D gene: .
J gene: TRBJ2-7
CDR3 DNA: TGTGCCAGCAGTTACCTCGGGGACTACGAGCAGTACTTC
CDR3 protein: CASSYLGDYEQYF

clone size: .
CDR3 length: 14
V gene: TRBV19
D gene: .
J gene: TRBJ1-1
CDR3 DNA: TGTGCCAGTAGTTACCGGGGAGAGGGCACTGAAGCTTTCTTT
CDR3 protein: CASSYRGEGTEAFF

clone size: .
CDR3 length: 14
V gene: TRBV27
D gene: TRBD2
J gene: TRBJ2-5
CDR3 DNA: TGTGCCAGCGGGGGACTAGCGGGGGGAGAGACCCAGTACTTC
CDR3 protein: CASGGLAGGETQYF

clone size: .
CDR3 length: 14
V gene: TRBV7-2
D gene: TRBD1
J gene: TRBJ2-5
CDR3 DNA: TGTGCCAGCAGCTCAAACAGGGGGCGGGAGACCCAGTACTTC
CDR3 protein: CASSSNRGRETQYF

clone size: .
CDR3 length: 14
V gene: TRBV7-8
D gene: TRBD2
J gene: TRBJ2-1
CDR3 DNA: TGTGCCGCTAGCGGGGTAAACTCCTACAATGAGCAGTTCTTC
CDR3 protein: CAASGVNSYNEQFF

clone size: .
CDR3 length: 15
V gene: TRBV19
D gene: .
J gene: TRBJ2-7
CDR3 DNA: TGTGCCAGTAGATTCTCAGGACTTCGCTCCTACGAGCAGTACTTC
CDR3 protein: CASRFSGLRSYEQYF

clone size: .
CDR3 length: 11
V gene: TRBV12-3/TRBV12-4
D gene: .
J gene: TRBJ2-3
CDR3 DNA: TGTGCCAGCACTTCCACAGATACGCAGTATTTT
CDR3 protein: CASTSTDTQYF

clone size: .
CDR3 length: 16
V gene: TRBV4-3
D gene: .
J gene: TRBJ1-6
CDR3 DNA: TGCGCCAGCAGCCAAGATCGAGGGGGTCTTAATTCACCCCTCCACTTT
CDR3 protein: CASSQDRGGLNSPLHF

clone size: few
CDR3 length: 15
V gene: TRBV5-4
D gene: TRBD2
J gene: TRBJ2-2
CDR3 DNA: TGTGCCAGCAGCTCCAGCGGGGGCCCCACCGGGGAGCTGTTTTTT
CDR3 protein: CASSSSGGPTGELFF

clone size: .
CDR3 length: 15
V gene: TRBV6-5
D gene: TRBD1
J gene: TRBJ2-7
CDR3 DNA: TGTGCCAGCAGGCGGGGACAGGGGCAAGCCTACGAGCAGTACTTC
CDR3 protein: CASRRGQGQAYEQYF

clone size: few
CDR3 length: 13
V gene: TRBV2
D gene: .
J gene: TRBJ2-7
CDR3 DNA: TGTGCCAGCAGTGATGGCGGCCTGTTCGAGCAGTACTTC
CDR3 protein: CASSDGGLFEQYF

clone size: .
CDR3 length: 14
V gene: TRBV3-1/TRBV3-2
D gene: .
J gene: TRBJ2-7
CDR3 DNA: TGTGCCAGCAGCCAAAGGTGGGGGCTCGACGAGCAGTACTTC
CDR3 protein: CASSQRWGLDEQYF